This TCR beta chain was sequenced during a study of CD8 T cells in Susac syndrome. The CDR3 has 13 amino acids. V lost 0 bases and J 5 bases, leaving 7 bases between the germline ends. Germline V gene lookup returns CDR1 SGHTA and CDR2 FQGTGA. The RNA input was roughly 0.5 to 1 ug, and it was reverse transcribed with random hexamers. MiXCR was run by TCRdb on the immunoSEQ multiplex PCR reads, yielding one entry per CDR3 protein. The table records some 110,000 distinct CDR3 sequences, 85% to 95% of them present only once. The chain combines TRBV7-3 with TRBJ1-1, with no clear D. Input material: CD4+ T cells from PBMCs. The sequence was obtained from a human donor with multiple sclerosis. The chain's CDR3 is CASSLTIGTEAFF. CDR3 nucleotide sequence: TGTGCCAGCAGCTTAACGATAGGGACTGAAGCTTTCTTT.